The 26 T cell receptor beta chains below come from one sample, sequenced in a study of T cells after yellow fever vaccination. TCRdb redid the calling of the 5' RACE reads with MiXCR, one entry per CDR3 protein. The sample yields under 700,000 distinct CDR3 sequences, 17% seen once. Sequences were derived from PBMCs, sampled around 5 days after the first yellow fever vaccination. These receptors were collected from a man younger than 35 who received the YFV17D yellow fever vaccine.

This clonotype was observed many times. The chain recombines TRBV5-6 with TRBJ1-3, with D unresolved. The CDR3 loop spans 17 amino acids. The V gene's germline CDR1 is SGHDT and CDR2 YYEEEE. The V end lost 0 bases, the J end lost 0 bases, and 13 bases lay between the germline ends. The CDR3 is CASSLDGPLFSGNTIYF. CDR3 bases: TGTGCCAGCAGCTTGGACGGACCTCTTTTCTCTGGAAACACCATATATTTT.

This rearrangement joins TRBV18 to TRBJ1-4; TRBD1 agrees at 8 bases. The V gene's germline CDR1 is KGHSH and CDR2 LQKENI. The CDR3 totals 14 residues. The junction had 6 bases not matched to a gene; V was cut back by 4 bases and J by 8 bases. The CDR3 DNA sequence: TGTGCCAGCTCACTGGACAGGGATGGAGAAAAACTGTTTTTT. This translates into CASSLDRDGEKLFF.

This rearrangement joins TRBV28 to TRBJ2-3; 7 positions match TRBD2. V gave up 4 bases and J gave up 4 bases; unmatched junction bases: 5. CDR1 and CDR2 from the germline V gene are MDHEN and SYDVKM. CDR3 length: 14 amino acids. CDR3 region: CASSSSGYADTQYF. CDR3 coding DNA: TGTGCCAGCAGTTCTAGCGGATACGCAGATACGCAGTATTTT.

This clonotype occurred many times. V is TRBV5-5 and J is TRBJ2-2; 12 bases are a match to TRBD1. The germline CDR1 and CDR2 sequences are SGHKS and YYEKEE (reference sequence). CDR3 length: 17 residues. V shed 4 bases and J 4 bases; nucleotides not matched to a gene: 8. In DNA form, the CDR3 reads TGTGCCAGCAGCACCGGGACAGGGGGCTCCAGCACCGGGGAGCTGTTTTTT. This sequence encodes CASSTGTGGSSTGELFF.

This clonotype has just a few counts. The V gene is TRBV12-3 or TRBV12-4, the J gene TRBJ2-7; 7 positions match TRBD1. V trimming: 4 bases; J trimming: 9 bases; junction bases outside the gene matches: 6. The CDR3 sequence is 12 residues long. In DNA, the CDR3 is TGTGCCAGCAGTTCAACAGGGGCAGGGCAGTACTTC. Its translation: CASSSTGAGQYF.

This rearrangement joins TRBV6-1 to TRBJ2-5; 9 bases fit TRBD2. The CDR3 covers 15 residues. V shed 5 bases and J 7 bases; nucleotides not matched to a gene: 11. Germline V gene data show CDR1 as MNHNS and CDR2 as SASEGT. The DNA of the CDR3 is TGTGCCAGCAGTCCGCGGGGGGGCCCCCCCGGGACCCAGTACTTC. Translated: CASSPRGGPPGTQYF.

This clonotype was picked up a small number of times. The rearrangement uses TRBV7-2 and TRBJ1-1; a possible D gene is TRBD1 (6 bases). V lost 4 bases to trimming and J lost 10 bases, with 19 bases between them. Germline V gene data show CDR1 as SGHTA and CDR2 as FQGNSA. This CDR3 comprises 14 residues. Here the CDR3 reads CASSSAGTRGVAFF. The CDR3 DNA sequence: TGTGCCAGCAGCTCCGCCGGGACAAGGGGGGTAGCTTTCTTT.

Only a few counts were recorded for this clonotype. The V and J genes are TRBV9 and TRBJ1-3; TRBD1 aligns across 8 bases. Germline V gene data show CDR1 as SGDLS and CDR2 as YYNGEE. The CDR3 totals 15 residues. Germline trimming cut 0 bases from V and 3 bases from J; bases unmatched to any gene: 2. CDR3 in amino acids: CASSVDRGSGNTIYF. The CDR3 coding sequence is TGTGCCAGCAGCGTAGACAGGGGGAGTGGAAACACCATATATTTT.

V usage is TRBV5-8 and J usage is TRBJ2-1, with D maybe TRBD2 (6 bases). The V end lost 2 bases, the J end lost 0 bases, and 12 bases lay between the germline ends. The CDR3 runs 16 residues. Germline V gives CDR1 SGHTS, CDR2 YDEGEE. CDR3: CASSFGGIRSYNEQFF. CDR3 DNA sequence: TGTGCCAGCAGCTTCGGCGGGATTCGCTCCTACAATGAGCAGTTCTTC. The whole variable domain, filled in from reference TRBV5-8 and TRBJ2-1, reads EAGVTQSPTHLIKTRGQQATLRCSPISGHTSVYWYQQALGLGLQFLLWYDEGEERNRGNFPPRFSGRQFPNYSSELNVNALELEDSALYLCASSFGGIRSYNEQFFGPGTRLTVL.

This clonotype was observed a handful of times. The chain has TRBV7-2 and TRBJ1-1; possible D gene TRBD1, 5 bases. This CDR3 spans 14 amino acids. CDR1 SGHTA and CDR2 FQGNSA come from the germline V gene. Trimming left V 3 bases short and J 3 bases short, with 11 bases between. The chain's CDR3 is CASSFRVVDTEAFF. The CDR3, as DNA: TGTGCCAGCAGCTTCAGGGTAGTGGACACTGAAGCTTTCTTT.

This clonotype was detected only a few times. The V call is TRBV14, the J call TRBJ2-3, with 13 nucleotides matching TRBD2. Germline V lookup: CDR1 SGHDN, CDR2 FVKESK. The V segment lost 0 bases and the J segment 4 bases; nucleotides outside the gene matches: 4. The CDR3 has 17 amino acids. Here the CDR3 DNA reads TGTGCCAGCAGCCAAGATACACTAGCGGGGGGGCCAGATACGCAGTATTTT. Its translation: CASSQDTLAGGPDTQYF.

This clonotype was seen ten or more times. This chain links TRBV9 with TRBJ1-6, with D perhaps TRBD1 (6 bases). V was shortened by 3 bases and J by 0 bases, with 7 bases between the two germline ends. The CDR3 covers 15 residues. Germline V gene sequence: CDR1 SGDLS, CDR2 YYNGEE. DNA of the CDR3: TGTGCCAGCAGCGGGACAGCCTCCTATAATTCACCCCTCCACTTT. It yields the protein CASSGTASYNSPLHF.

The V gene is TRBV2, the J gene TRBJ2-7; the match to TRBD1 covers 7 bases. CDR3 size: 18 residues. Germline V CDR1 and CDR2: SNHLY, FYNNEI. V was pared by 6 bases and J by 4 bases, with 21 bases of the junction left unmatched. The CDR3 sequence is CASSPPSVGGPQIYEQYV. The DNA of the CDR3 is TGTGCCAGCAGCCCTCCCAGTGTAGGGGGCCCGCAAATTTACGAGCAGTACGTC.

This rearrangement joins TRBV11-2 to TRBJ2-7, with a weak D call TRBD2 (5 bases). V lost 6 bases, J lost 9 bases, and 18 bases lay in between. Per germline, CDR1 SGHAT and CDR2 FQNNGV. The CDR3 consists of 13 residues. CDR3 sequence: CASSTRWSEGQYF. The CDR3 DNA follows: TGTGCCAGCAGTACTAGATGGAGCGAGGGGCAGTACTTC.

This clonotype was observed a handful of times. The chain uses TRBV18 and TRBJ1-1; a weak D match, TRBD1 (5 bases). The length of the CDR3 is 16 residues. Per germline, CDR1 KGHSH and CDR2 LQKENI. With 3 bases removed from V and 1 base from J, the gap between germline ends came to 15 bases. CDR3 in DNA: TGTGCCAGCTCACCTACCCTTTTTCAGGGGAACACTGAAGCTTTCTTT. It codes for CASSPTLFQGNTEAFF.

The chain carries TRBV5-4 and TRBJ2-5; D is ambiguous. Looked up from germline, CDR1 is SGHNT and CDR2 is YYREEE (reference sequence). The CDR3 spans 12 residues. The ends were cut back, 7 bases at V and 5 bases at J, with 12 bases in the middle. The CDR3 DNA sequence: TGTGCCAGCCGAGGAGAGGCGGAGACCCAGTACTTC. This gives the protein CASRGEAETQYF.

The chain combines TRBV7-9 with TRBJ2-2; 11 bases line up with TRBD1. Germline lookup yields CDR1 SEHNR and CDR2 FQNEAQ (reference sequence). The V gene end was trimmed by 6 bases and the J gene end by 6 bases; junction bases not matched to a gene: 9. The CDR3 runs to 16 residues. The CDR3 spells CASRLRDRGIPGELFF. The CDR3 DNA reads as TGTGCCAGCAGACTCCGGGACAGGGGGATCCCCGGGGAGCTGTTTTTT. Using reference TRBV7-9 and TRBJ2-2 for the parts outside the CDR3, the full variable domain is DTGVSQNPRHKITKRGQNVTFRCDPISEHNRLYWYRQTLGQGPEFLTYFQNEAQLEKSRLLSDRFSAERPKGSFSTLEIQRTEQGDSAMYLCASRLRDRGIPGELFFGEGSRLTVL.

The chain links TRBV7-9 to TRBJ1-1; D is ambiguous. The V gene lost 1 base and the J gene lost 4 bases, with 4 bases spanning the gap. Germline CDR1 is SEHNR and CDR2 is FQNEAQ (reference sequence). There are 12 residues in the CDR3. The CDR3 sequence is CASSLGFTEAFF. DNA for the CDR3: TGTGCCAGCAGCTTAGGGTTCACTGAAGCTTTCTTT.

For the CDR3, the DNA is TGTGCCAGCAGCTCTTTAGGGACTAGGAACACCGGGGAGCTGTTTTTT. Translation gives CASSSLGTRNTGELFF. The chain has TRBV5-5 and TRBJ2-2, with 8 positions matching TRBD2. J lost 1 base, V lost 3 bases, and 5 bases had no gene match. CDR3 size: 16 residues. Germline lookup yields CDR1 SGHKS and CDR2 YYEKEE (reference sequence). The variable domain in full, with the rest retrieved from reference TRBV5-5 and TRBJ2-2, is DAGVTQSPTHLIKTRGQQVTLRCSPISGHKSVSWYQQVLGQGPQFIFQYYEKEERGRGNFPDRFSARQFPNYSSELNVNALLLGDSALYLCASSSLGTRNTGELFFGEGSRLTVL.

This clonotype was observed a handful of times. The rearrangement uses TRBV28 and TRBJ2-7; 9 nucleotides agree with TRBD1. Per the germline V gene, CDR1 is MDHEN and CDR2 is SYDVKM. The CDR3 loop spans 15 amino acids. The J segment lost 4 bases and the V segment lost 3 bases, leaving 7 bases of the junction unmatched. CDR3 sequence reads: CASSFYRGLRYEQYV. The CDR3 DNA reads TGTGCCAGCAGTTTCTACAGGGGGCTGAGGTACGAGCAGTACGTC.

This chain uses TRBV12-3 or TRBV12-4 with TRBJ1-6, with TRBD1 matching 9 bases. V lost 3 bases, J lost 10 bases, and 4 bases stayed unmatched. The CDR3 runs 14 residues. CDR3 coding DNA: TGTGCCAGCAGTTTGGGGACAGGGCGATCACCCCTCCACTTT. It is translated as CASSLGTGRSPLHF.

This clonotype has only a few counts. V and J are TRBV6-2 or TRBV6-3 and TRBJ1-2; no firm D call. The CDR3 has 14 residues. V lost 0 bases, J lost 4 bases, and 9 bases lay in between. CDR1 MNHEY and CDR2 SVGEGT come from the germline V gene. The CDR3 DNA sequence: TGTGCCAGCAGTTACTCCGGCCTCTTCTATGGCTACACCTTC. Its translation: CASSYSGLFYGYTF.

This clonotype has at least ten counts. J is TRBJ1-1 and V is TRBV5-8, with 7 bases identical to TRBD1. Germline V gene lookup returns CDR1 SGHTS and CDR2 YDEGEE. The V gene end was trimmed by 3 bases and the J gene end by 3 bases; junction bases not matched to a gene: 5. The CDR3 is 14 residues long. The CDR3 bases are TGTGCCAGCAGCTCAGGGGGTGGGGACACTGAAGCTTTCTTT. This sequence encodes CASSSGGGDTEAFF. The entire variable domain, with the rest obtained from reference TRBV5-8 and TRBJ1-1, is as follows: EAGVTQSPTHLIKTRGQQATLRCSPISGHTSVYWYQQALGLGLQFLLWYDEGEERNRGNFPPRFSGRQFPNYSSELNVNALELEDSALYLCASSSGGGDTEAFFGQGTRLTVV.

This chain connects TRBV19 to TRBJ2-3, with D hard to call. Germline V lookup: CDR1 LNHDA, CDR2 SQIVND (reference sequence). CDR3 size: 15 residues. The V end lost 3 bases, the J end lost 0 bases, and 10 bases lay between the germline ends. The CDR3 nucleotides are TGTGCCAGTAGTATGGTGGGGTACAGCACAGATACGCAGTATTTT. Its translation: CASSMVGYSTDTQYF.

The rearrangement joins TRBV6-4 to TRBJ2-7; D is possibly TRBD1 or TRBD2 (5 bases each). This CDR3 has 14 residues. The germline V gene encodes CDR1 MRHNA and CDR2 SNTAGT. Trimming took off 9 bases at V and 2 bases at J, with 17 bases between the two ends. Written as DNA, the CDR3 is TGTGCCAGTGAACGGGACGGATCAACCTACGAGCAGTACGTC. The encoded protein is CASERDGSTYEQYV.

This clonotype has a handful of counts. CDR3 DNA: TGTGCCAGCAGCCCCCCGCCTAGCAGGGGGAACACTGAAGCTTTCTTT. This gives the protein CASSPPPSRGNTEAFF. The J gene is TRBJ1-1, the V gene TRBV3-1; D is perhaps TRBD1 (6 bases). Between the trimmed V and J ends, which lost 4 bases and 1 base, there was a span of 16 bases. Germline V gene data show CDR1 as LGHDT and CDR2 as YNNKEL (reference sequence). This CDR3 region has 16 residues.